This T cell receptor (beta chain) was captured in a study of blood T cell repertoires in COVID-19. This clone was detected many times. This study enrolled people aged roughly 18 to 89 from about two dozen US geographic areas. Cohort placement rested on clinical history that participants reported themselves. Recovery among Cohort 3 donors was established by two negative PCRs, clearance, or symptom resolution. In the original processing: Cell counts per sample came from amplifying reference gene primers. Clones were sequenced by immunoSEQ multiplex PCR, and TCRdb holds only the in-frame ones, with some missing. V and J calls and clone size come straight from that table; D and trimming were deduced from the DNA. The repertoire holds fewer than 250,000 clones, with approximately 88% as singletons. The CDR3 runs to 14 residues. Germline V gene data show CDR1 as SGHRS and CDR2 as YFSETQ. Trimming took off 1 base at V and 2 bases at J, with 9 bases between the two ends.

Specimen: PBMCs or T cells enriched from blood (not recorded which). This chain connects TRBV5-1 to TRBJ1-2; D remains ambiguous. The sequence was collected from a woman younger than 45 who had recovered from COVID-19. The CDR3 loop reads CASSLTAQNYGYTF. CDR3 DNA: TGCGCCAGCAGCTTGACAGCACAGAACTATGGCTACACCTTC. The whole variable domain, filled in from reference TRBV5-1 and TRBJ1-2, reads KAGVTQTPRYLIKTRGQQVTLSCSPISGHRSVSWYQQTPGQGLQFLFEYFSETQRNKGNFPGRFSGRQFSNSRSEMNVSTLELGDSALYLCASSLTAQNYGYTFGSGTRLTVV.